The TCR beta chain described here comes from a study of T cell responses to AZD1222 COVID-19 vaccine. Findings and limits, study-wide: Reportedly, nearly half the spike-specific TCRs target unmutated variant regions. Every sample of the repertoires postdated the peak T cell response.

The CDR3 runs to 13 residues. Trimming cost V 8 bases and J 6 bases; bases outside gene matches: 5. CDR1 SGHTA and CDR2 FQGTGA come from the germline V gene. As to this clone: Its antigen is not known.

The assay was immunoSEQ multiplex PCR, and TCRdb's table has in-frame clones only and misses some. This sample has about 85,000 clones, with about 86% found just once. This sequence was found in an adult in good health. The sample in question was peripheral blood, obtained on day 0 of AZD1222 vaccination. The chain is built from TRBV7-3 and TRBJ2-1; 9 bases line up with TRBD2. CDR3 DNA sequence: TGTGCCAGCGTAGCGGGAGAGTCCAATGAGCAGTTCTTC. Translated, it gives CASVAGESNEQFF.